This T cell receptor beta chain comes out of a study of CD8 T cells in ankylosing spondylitis. Findings and caveats of the study: Disease-linked clones were reportedly significantly enriched in matched ankylosing spondylitis synovial fluid. In reactive arthritis synovial fluid and blood, some motif variants had been reported before.

The TCR beta libraries were generated through quantitative 5'-RACE incorporating molecular barcodes. TCRdb called the 5' RACE reads again in MiXCR, with one record for every CDR3 protein. Of about 360,000 distinct CDR3 sequences listed, approximately 22% were seen once; the top ten hold around 13%. This clonotype was detected only a few times. Its antigen remains unknown. Germline-derived CDR1 and CDR2 are SQVTM and ANQGSEA. CDR3 length equals 13 residues. V lost 7 bases and J lost 3, with 16 bases in between. The clonotype was recovered from a male donor with ankylosing spondylitis or in good health (not recorded which). The sequencing input was blood, either unsorted or a sorted T cell fraction (not recorded which). J is TRBJ2-7 and V is TRBV29-1; D is tentatively TRBD1 or TRBD2 (5 bases each). The CDR3 loop is CSAVWDGVYEQYF. Here the CDR3 DNA reads TGCAGCGCTGTGTGGGACGGAGTCTACGAGCAGTACTTC.